Below, 22 T cell receptor beta chains from the same sample are listed, as sequenced in a study of blood T cell repertoires in COVID-19. This table comes from immunoSEQ multiplex PCR, and its TCRdb copy is limited to in-frame clones, with some not included. The repertoire holds about 280,000 clones, with roughly 85% as singletons. Sequenced sample: peripheral blood. The receptors here all came from a human donor in a cohort sampled during active COVID-19.

The rearrangement links TRBV19 to TRBJ1-2; 7 bases match TRBD1. The V gene end was trimmed by 2 bases and the J gene end by 5 bases; junction bases not matched to a gene: 14. Germline V gene lookup returns CDR1 LNHDA and CDR2 SQIVND (reference sequence). The CDR3 spans 17 residues. CDR3 sequence (DNA): TGTGCCAGTAGTATAAGGCCGGGACAGCTCAGAAGGTATGGCTACACCTTC. Translated: CASSIRPGQLRRYGYTF.

The V and J genes are TRBV7-6 and TRBJ2-7, with D perhaps matching TRBD1 (5 bases). V was pared by 5 bases and J by 6 bases, with 20 bases between. CDR3 length equals 15 residues. Germline V gives CDR1 SGHVS, CDR2 FNYEAQ. CDR3 in amino acids: CASSLQDINLSEQYF. DNA of the CDR3: TGTGCCAGCAGCCTCCAGGACATAAATTTGAGCGAGCAGTACTTC.

This chain links TRBV2 with TRBJ1-2; 7 nucleotides align to TRBD1. V gave up 6 bases and J gave up 3 bases; unmatched junction bases: 4. Germline V CDR1 and CDR2: SNHLY, FYNNEI. CDR3 length: 13 residues. The CDR3 DNA sequence: TGTGCCAGCAGCGTAGGGACAGACTATGGCTACACCTTC. As protein: CASSVGTDYGYTF.

V usage is TRBV4-2 and J usage is TRBJ1-1; 7 bases agree with TRBD1. CDR1 LGHNA and CDR2 YNFKEQ come from the germline V gene. V was clipped by 1 base and J by 6 bases; unmatched bases: 8. The CDR3 contains 15 residues. The CDR3 region is CASSQGDRGSPEAFF. The CDR3 DNA is TGTGCCAGCAGCCAAGGGGACAGAGGGTCCCCTGAAGCTTTCTTT.

The count of this clone is one. V is TRBV15 and J is TRBJ2-7, with 16 bases aligning to TRBD2. Germline-derived CDR1 and CDR2 are LNHNV and YYDKDF (reference sequence). The V and J ends lost 3 bases and 6 bases, in that order; junction bases with no gene match: 5. The CDR3 is 16 residues long. Written as DNA, the CDR3 is TGTGCCACCAGCAGGGGACTAGCGGGAGGGCTGGGCGAGCAGTACTTC. It yields the protein CATSRGLAGGLGEQYF.

This clone was recorded only once. The V call is TRBV5-1, the J call TRBJ2-7, with D perhaps matching TRBD1 (5 bases). In germline, CDR1 is SGHRS, CDR2 YFSETQ. Trimming stripped 2 bases from V and 3 bases from J, with 21 bases between. This CDR3 has 17 amino acids. The chain's CDR3 is CASSFAPLFGQYYEQYF. Written as DNA, the CDR3 is TGCGCCAGCAGCTTCGCCCCCCTATTCGGACAATACTACGAGCAGTACTTC.

The chain is built from TRBV18 and TRBJ2-7; 7 nucleotides align to TRBD1. CDR3 length equals 13 residues. The germline V gene encodes CDR1 KGHSH and CDR2 LQKENI. V lost 4 bases and J lost 3; bases outside the gene matches: 3. The chain's CDR3 is CASSLDRSYEQYF. Written as DNA, the CDR3 is TGTGCCAGCTCACTGGACAGGAGCTACGAGCAGTACTTC.

This sequence joins TRBV15 and TRBJ2-1; TRBD2 is a possible D gene (6 bases). V gave up 5 bases and J gave up 5 bases, with 16 bases separating them. Germline-derived CDR1 and CDR2 are LNHNV and YYDKDF (reference sequence). This CDR3 has 15 residues. The CDR3 sequence: CATSPPRGTNNEQFF. The CDR3 DNA sequence: TGTGCCACCAGCCCTCCTCGCGGGACGAACAATGAGCAGTTCTTC. Complete variable domain (other parts from reference TRBV15 and TRBJ2-1): DAMVIQNPRYQVTQFGKPVTLSCSQTLNHNVMYWYQQKSSQAPKLLFHYYDKDFNNEADTPDNFQSRRPNTSFCFLDIRSPGLGDTAMYLCATSPPRGTNNEQFFGPGTRLTVL.

This chain links TRBV27 with TRBJ1-4; D remains unclear. In germline, CDR1 is MNHEY, CDR2 SMNVEV (reference sequence). This CDR3 region has 12 residues. V shed 5 bases and J shed 10 bases, with 11 bases lying between them. The CDR3 region has the DNA TGTGCCAGCAGTAGTCCACTTGGAAAACTGTTTTTT. This gives the protein CASSSPLGKLFF.

The V call is TRBV20-1, the J call TRBJ2-3, with D possibly TRBD1 on 6 matching bases. Trimming took 6 bases from V and 1 from J, leaving 26 bases between them. The CDR3 runs 18 residues. Per the germline V gene, CDR1 is DFQATT and CDR2 is SNEGSKA (reference sequence). CDR3 in DNA: TGCAGTGCCAGTACTAGGGGGAAGGGGATCACAGGCACAGATACGCAGTATTTT. Translated, it gives CSASTRGKGITGTDTQYF.

V usage is TRBV7-9 and J usage is TRBJ2-6; 10 nucleotides match TRBD2. The trim removed 4 bases at V and 0 bases at J, leaving 3 bases unmatched. CDR3 length: 17 residues. Germline V lookup: CDR1 SEHNR, CDR2 FQNEAQ (reference sequence). Here the CDR3 DNA reads TGTGCCAGCAGCTCACTAGCGGGACGCTCTGGGGCCAACGTCCTGACTTTC. This codes for CASSSLAGRSGANVLTF. Using reference TRBV7-9 and TRBJ2-6 for the parts outside the CDR3, the full variable domain is DTGVSQNPRHKITKRGQNVTFRCDPISEHNRLYWYRQTLGQGPEFLTYFQNEAQLEKSRLLSDRFSAERPKGSFSTLEIQRTEQGDSAMYLCASSSLAGRSGANVLTFGAGSRLTVL.

The rearrangement uses TRBV2 and TRBJ1-2, with 7 bases matching TRBD1. Losses at the gene ends were 7 bases for V and 4 bases for J; bases not matched to a gene: 6. The CDR3 totals 13 residues. Looked up from germline, CDR1 is SNHLY and CDR2 is FYNNEI. The CDR3 DNA reads TGTGCCAGCACACGGGACAGTTCCTATGGCTACACCTTC. Translating it yields CASTRDSSYGYTF.

This clone has at least ten counts. V gene TRBV6-5 combines with J gene TRBJ1-1; D may be TRBD1 (5 bases). Germline CDR1 and CDR2: MNHEY and SVGAGI. Trimming took off 6 bases at V and 1 base at J, with 12 bases between the two ends. This CDR3 comprises 14 residues. The CDR3 DNA reads TGTGCCAGCAGCATGCGGGGCGGGAACACTGAAGCTTTCTTT. This encodes CASSMRGGNTEAFF.

This clone was recorded once. In nucleotides, the CDR3 is TGTGCCAGCACCGGGGGGGAGGGACAGCCCCAGCATTTT. Translation: CASTGGEGQPQHF. The chain combines TRBV7-9 with TRBJ1-5; a weak D match, TRBD1 (5 bases). The germline CDR1 and CDR2 sequences are SEHNR and FQNEAQ (reference sequence). The CDR3 covers 13 residues. V was cut by 7 bases and J by 7 bases, with 14 bases left in between.

The V and J genes are TRBV5-3 and TRBJ2-4, with D hard to call. TRBV5-3 is marked as an open reading frame, function uncertain. V lost 6 bases to trimming and J lost 6 bases, with 7 bases between them. The CDR3 spans 11 residues. The CDR3 reads CARKTLNIQYF. CDR3 coding DNA: TGTGCCAGAAAAACTCTAAACATTCAGTACTTC.

This chain links TRBV21-1 with TRBJ2-2; TRBD1 is the table's D call and was not checked against the DNA. TRBV21-1 is described as a pseudogene. CDR3 length: 22 amino acids. Here the CDR3 reads CASSKMFAEEDRTYLNTGELFF. The CDR3 nucleotides are TGTGCCAGCAGCAAAATGTTCGCCGAGGAGGACAGGACCTACCTAAACACCGGGGAGCTGTTTTTT.

This clone came up many times. The V call is TRBV28, the J call TRBJ1-1, with 8 bases aligning to TRBD1. This CDR3 comprises 16 residues. Germline V gene data show CDR1 as MDHEN and CDR2 as SYDVKM. V shed 4 bases and J 1 base; nucleotides not matched to a gene: 8. The CDR3 nucleotides are TGTGCCAGCAGTTATGAGACAGGGGTACCGAACACTGAAGCTTTCTTT. It specifies CASSYETGVPNTEAFF.

This rearrangement joins TRBV28 to TRBJ2-7; 9 nucleotides match TRBD2. CDR3 length equals 15 residues. Germline values: CDR1 MDHEN, CDR2 SYDVKM. Germline trimming cut 7 bases from V and 3 bases from J; bases unmatched to any gene: 10. The CDR3 coding sequence is TGTGCCAGCAAGGTTAGCGGGAGATCTGGCTACGAGCAGTACTTC. Translating it yields CASKVSGRSGYEQYF.

V gene TRBV6-2 or TRBV6-3 combines with J gene TRBJ1-2; D is possibly TRBD1 (6 bases). CDR1 MNHEY and CDR2 SVGEGT come from the germline V gene. The V and J ends lost 0 bases and 5 bases respectively, with 13 bases between them. This CDR3 has 15 residues. DNA of the CDR3: TGTGCCAGCAGTTACTCGGGCAGGGGTCATTATGGCTACACCTTC. This gives the protein CASSYSGRGHYGYTF.

The V call is TRBV7-2, the J call TRBJ1-5; 9 bases fit TRBD1. The CDR3 covers 16 residues. Unmatched junction bases numbered 6, after V lost 5 bases and J lost 1 base. In germline, CDR1 is SGHTA, CDR2 FQGNSA. The CDR3 reads CASSLRDRGSNQPQHF. Here the CDR3 DNA reads TGTGCCAGCAGCCTACGTGACAGGGGGAGCAATCAGCCCCAGCATTTT.

V usage is TRBV6-5 and J usage is TRBJ2-5; 10 bases are a match to TRBD1. V was pared by 5 bases and J by 7 bases, with 7 bases of the junction left unmatched. This CDR3 has 14 amino acids. Germline V gene sequence: CDR1 MNHEY, CDR2 SVGAGI. CDR3 in DNA: TGTGCCAGCAGTCTTCGGCGGGACAGGGGGACCCAGTACTTC. Its translation is CASSLRRDRGTQYF.

The chain couples TRBV4-2 to TRBJ2-1; the match to TRBD2 covers 11 bases. Germline V CDR1 and CDR2: LGHNA, YNFKEQ. V shed 0 bases, J shed 4 bases, and the junction held 5 bases outside the gene matches. The CDR3 contains 17 residues. CDR3 residues: CASSQEHSGRAYNEQFF. CDR3 coding DNA: TGTGCCAGCAGCCAAGAACATAGCGGGAGGGCATACAATGAGCAGTTCTTC.